This T cell receptor (beta chain) was sequenced for a study of spatial heterogeneity in lung cancer. As for the study in general: Sequencing consistently turned up more beta-chain sequences than alpha-chain sequences.

The time point here: sample taken at primary tumor resection. Extraction of whole RNA from tumor, nontumor lung or frozen PBMC preceded unsorted sequencing. MiXCR was run by TCRdb on the 5' RACE reads, yielding one entry per CDR3 protein. The sample includes 40,000 to 50,000 distinct CDR3 sequences, 7.5% to 8% seen only once; the top ten take about 13%. The V end lost 0 bases, the J end lost 6 bases, and 7 bases lay between the germline ends. Germline CDR1 reads SGHTA; CDR2 reads FQGNSA. This CDR3 comprises 13 residues. This clonotype was counted at least ten times. J is TRBJ2-3 and V is TRBV7-2; D is ambiguous. The source material was PBMCs, sampled at surgery. The TCR was taken from a female donor with early-stage non-small cell lung cancer. CDR3 sequence (DNA): TGTGCCAGCAGCTTAGCGTGGCGGGATACGCAGTATTTT. The encoded protein is CASSLAWRDTQYF.